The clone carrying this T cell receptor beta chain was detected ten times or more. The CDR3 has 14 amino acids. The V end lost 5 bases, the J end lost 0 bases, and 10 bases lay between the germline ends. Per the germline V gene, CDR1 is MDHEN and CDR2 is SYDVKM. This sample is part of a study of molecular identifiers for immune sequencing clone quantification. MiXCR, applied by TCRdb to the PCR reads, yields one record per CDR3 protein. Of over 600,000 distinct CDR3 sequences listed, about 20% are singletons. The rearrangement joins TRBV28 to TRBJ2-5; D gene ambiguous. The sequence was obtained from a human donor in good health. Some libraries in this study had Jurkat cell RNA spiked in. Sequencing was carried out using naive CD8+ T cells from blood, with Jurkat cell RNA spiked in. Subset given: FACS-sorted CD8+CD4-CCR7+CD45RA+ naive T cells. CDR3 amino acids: CASSRLAYQETQYF. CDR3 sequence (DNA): TGTGCCAGCAGTCGATTGGCTTACCAAGAGACCCAGTACTTC.